This T cell receptor (beta chain) was obtained from a study of neurological immune-mediated disorders. A single run covered 15-18 subjects with over 190 million TCR-beta sequences. One entry per CDR3 protein results from TCRdb running MiXCR on the 5' RACE reads. The data show more than 35,000 distinct CDR3 sequences, with about 6% seen just once and about 0.6% held by the top ten. Sorted libraries came from 950,000 to 1,000,000 CD4+ or CD8+ T cells. This clonotype appeared many times. What was sequenced was CD4+ T cells from blood. The sequence derives from a woman between 35 and 50 years old in good health.

The CDR3 sequence: CASSLIATGELFF. CDR3 nucleotide sequence: TGTGCCAGCAGCTTAATCGCCACCGGGGAGCTGTTTTTT. This chain links TRBV11-1 with TRBJ2-2; D gene uncertain. The CDR3 spans 13 residues. The V gene lost 2 bases and the J gene lost 4 bases, with 5 bases spanning the gap. The germline CDR1 and CDR2 sequences are SGHAT and FQDESV (reference sequence).